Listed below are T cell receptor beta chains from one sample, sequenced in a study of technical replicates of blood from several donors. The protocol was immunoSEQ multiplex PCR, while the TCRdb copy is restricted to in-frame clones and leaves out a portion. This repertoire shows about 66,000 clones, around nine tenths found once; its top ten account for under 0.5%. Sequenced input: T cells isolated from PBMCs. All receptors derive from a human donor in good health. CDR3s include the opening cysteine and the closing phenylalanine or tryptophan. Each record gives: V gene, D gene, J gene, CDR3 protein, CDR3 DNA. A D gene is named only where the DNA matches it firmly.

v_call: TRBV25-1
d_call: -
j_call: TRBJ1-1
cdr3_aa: CASSVVRDTEAFF
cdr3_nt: TGTGCCAGCAGTGTAGTCAGGGACACTGAAGCTTTCTTT

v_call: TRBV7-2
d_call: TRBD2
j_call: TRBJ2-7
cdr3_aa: CASSLERLAGSGEQYF
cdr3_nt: TGTGCCAGCAGCTTAGAGCGCCTAGCGGGCTCGGGCGAGCAGTACTTC

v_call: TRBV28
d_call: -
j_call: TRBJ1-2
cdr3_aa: CASSFEAVGLYGYTF
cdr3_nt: TGTGCCAGCAGTTTTGAGGCCGTAGGCCTCTATGGCTACACCTTC

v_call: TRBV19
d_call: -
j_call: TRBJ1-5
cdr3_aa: CASNNFGLTPNQPQHF
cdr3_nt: TGTGCCAGCAATAATTTTGGACTTACCCCAAATCAGCCCCAGCATTTT

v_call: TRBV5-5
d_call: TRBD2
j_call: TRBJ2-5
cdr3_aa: CASSTSGNQETQYF
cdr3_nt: TGTGCCAGCAGCACTAGCGGGAACCAAGAGACCCAGTACTTC

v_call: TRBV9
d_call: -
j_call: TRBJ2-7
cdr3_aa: CASSVAQGFLAEQYF
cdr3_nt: TGTGCCAGCAGCGTCGCCCAGGGGTTTTTGGCCGAGCAGTACTTC

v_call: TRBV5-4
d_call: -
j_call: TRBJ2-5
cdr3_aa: CASSSPGETQYF
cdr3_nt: TGTGCCAGCAGCTCCCCAGGAGAGACCCAGTACTTC

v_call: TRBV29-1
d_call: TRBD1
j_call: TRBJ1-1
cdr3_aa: CSAGTGVRVTEAFF
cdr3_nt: TGCAGCGCCGGGACAGGGGTCCGGGTCACTGAAGCTTTCTTT

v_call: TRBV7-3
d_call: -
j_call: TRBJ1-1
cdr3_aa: CASSLKGFGEAFF
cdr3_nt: TGTGCCAGCAGCTTAAAGGGGTTCGGAGAAGCTTTCTTT

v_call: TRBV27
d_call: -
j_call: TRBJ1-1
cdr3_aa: CASSLSGGLDTEAFF
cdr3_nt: TGTGCCAGCAGTTTATCGGGGGGGCTTGACACTGAAGCTTTCTTT